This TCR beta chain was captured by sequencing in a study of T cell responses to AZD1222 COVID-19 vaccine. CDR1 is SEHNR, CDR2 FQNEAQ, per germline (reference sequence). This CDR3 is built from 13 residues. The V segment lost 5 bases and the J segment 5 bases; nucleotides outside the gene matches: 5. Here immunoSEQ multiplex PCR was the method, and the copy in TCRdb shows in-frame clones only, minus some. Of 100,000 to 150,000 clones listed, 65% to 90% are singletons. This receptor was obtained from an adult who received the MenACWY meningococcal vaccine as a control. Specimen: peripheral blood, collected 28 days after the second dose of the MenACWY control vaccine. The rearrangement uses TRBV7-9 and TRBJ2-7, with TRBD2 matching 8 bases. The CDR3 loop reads CASSPGGVHEQYV. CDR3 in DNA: TGTGCCAGCAGCCCCGGGGGGGTCCACGAGCAGTACGTC.